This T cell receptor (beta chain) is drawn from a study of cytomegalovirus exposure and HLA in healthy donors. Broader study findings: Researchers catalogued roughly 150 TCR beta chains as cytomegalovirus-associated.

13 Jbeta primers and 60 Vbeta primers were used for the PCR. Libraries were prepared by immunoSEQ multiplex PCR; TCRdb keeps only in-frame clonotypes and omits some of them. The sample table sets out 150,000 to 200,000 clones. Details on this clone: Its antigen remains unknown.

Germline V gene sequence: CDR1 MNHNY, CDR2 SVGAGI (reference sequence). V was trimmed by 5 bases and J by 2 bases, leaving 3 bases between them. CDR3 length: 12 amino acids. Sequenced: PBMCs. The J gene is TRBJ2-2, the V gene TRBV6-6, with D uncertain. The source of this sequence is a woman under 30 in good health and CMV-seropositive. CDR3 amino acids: CASSPNTGELFF. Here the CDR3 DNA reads TGTGCCAGCAGTCCAAACACCGGGGAGCTGTTTTTT.